These 19 T cell receptor beta chains were sequenced from one sample in a study of spatial heterogeneity in lung cancer. TCRdb re-called the 5' RACE reads with MiXCR, one entry per CDR3 protein. The sample has about 11,000 distinct CDR3 sequences; about 6.3% are singletons. Time point given: sample taken at primary tumor resection. Whole RNA came from tumor, nontumor lung or frozen PBMC and was sequenced without being sorted. The source was PBMCs, collected at surgery. These receptors all come from a male donor with early-stage non-small cell lung cancer.

Remarks on this clonotype: This beta chain is off target for a library built for alpha chains, so its abundance means little. The chain combines TRBV24-1 with TRBJ2-2, with a possible D match to TRBD1 (6 bases). The CDR3 sequence is 14 residues long. Per germline, CDR1 KGHDR and CDR2 SFDVKD. The V end lost 7 bases, the J end lost 1 base, and 9 bases lay between the germline ends. The chain's CDR3 is CATRGQRNTGELFF. CDR3 DNA: TGTGCCACCAGAGGACAGAGGAACACCGGGGAGCTGTTTTTT.

About this clonotype itself: This beta chain lies outside the target of a library built for alpha chains; its clone size means little. This rearrangement joins TRBV20-1 to TRBJ2-7; TRBD2 matches at 12 bases. V shed 3 bases, J shed 0 bases, and the junction held 3 bases outside the gene matches. CDR3 length equals 15 residues. CDR1 and CDR2 from the germline V gene are DFQATT and SNEGSKA (reference sequence). This CDR3 reads CSASASGGGSYEQYF. CDR3 in DNA: TGCAGTGCTAGCGCTAGCGGGGGGGGCTCCTACGAGCAGTACTTC.

In the case of this clonotype: Being off target in a library aimed at alpha chains, this beta chain has a size of little meaning. This rearrangement joins TRBV29-1 to TRBJ1-2, with D uncertain. CDR3 size: 13 residues. Germline CDR1 and CDR2: SQVTM and ANQGSEA. Trimming shortened V by 3 bases and J by 1 base, and 9 bases separated the two germline ends. The CDR3: CSVEGIRNYGYTF. The CDR3 coding sequence is TGCAGCGTTGAGGGGATTCGTAACTATGGCTACACCTTC.

By share, this clonotype ranks as medium-sized. Since the library was made to target alpha chains, this beta chain is a stray read and its abundance is not meaningful. The V and J genes are TRBV29-1 and TRBJ2-7; 12 bases are a match to TRBD1. V trimming: 6 bases; J trimming: 5 bases; junction bases outside the gene matches: 5. Germline CDR1 is SQVTM and CDR2 is ANQGSEA. The CDR3 runs 13 residues. For the CDR3, the DNA is TGCAGCGTCGGGACAGGGGGCCCTAACGAGCAGTACTTC. This encodes CSVGTGGPNEQYF.

By share, this clonotype counts as medium-sized. For a library built for alpha chains, this beta chain is a stray read; little rests on its size. The rearrangement uses TRBV27 and TRBJ2-7; TRBD1 is a possible D gene (5 bases). The V end was cut by 0 bases, the J end by 4 bases, with 19 bases between. CDR1 is MNHEY and CDR2 is SMNVEV in the germline V gene (reference sequence). The CDR3 has 17 amino acids. DNA for the CDR3: TGTGCCAGCAGTTTATCATCACCCGCGACAGCCCTATACGAGCAGTACTTC. Its translation is CASSLSSPATALYEQYF.

Many counts were recorded for this clonotype. Found in a library prepared for alpha chains, this beta chain is an off-target read, and its abundance has little meaning. This chain links TRBV2 with TRBJ2-5; 8 positions agree with TRBD2. The CDR3 is made up of 13 amino acids. V was pared by 4 bases and J by 3 bases, with 1 base of the junction left unmatched. CDR1 SNHLY and CDR2 FYNNEI come from the germline V gene. The CDR3, as DNA: TGTGCCAGCAGTGCGACTAGCGAAGAGACCCAGTACTTC. It codes for CASSATSEETQYF.

This clonotype was counted at least ten times. The library was built for alpha chains, so this beta chain is an off-target read and its size means little. This chain joins TRBV11-2 and TRBJ1-1; D uncertain. V lost 1 base to trimming and J lost 1 base, with 7 bases between them. This CDR3 has 14 residues. Germline V gene lookup returns CDR1 SGHAT and CDR2 FQNNGV. In DNA, the CDR3 is TGTGCCAGCAGCTTAGTTGCGGGGAACACTGAAGCTTTCTTT. This gives the protein CASSLVAGNTEAFF.

Relative to its sample, this clonotype is medium-sized. The size of this beta chain means little, since it is a stray read in a library made for alpha chains. V usage is TRBV4-1 and J usage is TRBJ2-7, with 8 bases matching TRBD1. The germline CDR1 and CDR2 sequences are MGHRA and YSYEKL. The CDR3 is made up of 14 amino acids. The J segment lost 7 bases and the V segment lost 5 bases, leaving 10 bases of the junction unmatched. Here the CDR3 DNA reads TGCGCCAGCAGCAGCCGGACAGGGCCCTGGGAGCAGTACTTC. Translation: CASSSRTGPWEQYF.

This clonotype was observed at least ten times. Because this beta chain is a stray read in a library intended to capture alpha chains, its abundance should not be given much weight. The chain recombines TRBV7-3 with TRBJ2-3; TRBD2 might be the D (5 bases). The germline V gene encodes CDR1 SGHTA and CDR2 FQGTGA. The CDR3 has 12 amino acids. Deletions cut 3 bases from V and 10 bases from J, with 11 bases between. In DNA, the CDR3 is TGTGCCAGCAGCTTCGAGGCGGGTTCGCAGTATTTT. This gives the protein CASSFEAGSQYF. The variable domain in full, completed from reference TRBV7-3 and TRBJ2-3, reads GAGVSQTPSNKVTEKGKYVELRCDPISGHTALYWYRQSLGQGPEFLIYFQGTGAADDSGLPNDRFFAVRPEGSVSTLKIQRTERGDSAVYLCASSFEAGSQYFGPGTRLTVL.

This clonotype was counted many times. In a library made to pick up alpha chains, this beta chain is a stray read with a size that means little. The chain links TRBV12-3 or TRBV12-4 to TRBJ1-5; D gene ambiguous. The ends were cut back, 7 bases at V and 6 bases at J, with 10 bases in the middle. This CDR3 spans 12 amino acids. The CDR3: CASTGDFQPQHF. CDR3 coding DNA: TGTGCCAGCACCGGTGATTTTCAGCCCCAGCATTTT.

Notes on this clonotype: A library made for alpha chains picked up this beta chain off target, so its size means little. The chain couples TRBV7-2 to TRBJ2-7, with 8 bases fitting TRBD2. V was pared by 1 base and J by 3 bases, with 2 bases of the junction left unmatched. The CDR3 runs to 14 residues. Germline-derived CDR1 and CDR2 are SGHTA and FQGNSA. The CDR3 nucleotides are TGTGCCAGCAGCTTAGAGCGGGGGTTCTACGAGCAGTACTTC. Its translation is CASSLERGFYEQYF.

This clonotype was recorded at least ten times. This beta chain was picked up by a library intended for alpha chains and is off target, so its count carries little meaning. The chain uses TRBV18 and TRBJ2-1; 8 positions agree with TRBD1. Trimming removed 4 bases from V and 8 bases from J; junction bases left unmatched: 7. This CDR3 has 14 residues. Germline CDR1 and CDR2: KGHSH and LQKENI. The CDR3 bases are TGTGCCAGCTCACTTCAGGGGGCGATAGATGAGCAGTTCTTC. Protein product: CASSLQGAIDEQFF.

This clonotype was detected a few times. Little can be read into the size of this beta chain, an off-target read in a library designed for alpha chains. The V and J genes are TRBV6-5 and TRBJ2-7; D possibly matches TRBD1 or TRBD2 (5 bases each). V lost 4 bases and J lost 2, with 12 bases in between. Per germline, CDR1 MNHEY and CDR2 SVGAGI. CDR3 size: 14 residues. DNA for the CDR3: TGTGCCAGCAGTTCGGTGGGGGAGCCCTACGAGCAGTACTTC. Protein product: CASSSVGEPYEQYF.

This clonotype was seen at least ten times. This beta chain is an off-target read within a library intended for alpha chains, so its frequency means little. V usage is TRBV20-1 and J usage is TRBJ1-2, with a tentative D call TRBD1 (6 bases). Germline V gene lookup returns CDR1 DFQATT and CDR2 SNEGSKA (reference sequence). This CDR3 is 15 amino acids long. Trimming removed 7 bases at V and 0 bases at J, with 18 bases between. The chain's CDR3 is CSGRGGGPANYGYTF. The CDR3, as DNA: TGCAGTGGTAGGGGTGGGGGCCCAGCTAACTATGGCTACACCTTC.

A word on this clonotype: The library was prepared for alpha chains; this beta chain is a stray read, so its frequency means little. The V call is TRBV7-2, the J call TRBJ2-1, with 14 nucleotides matching TRBD2. CDR3 length: 18 residues. Trimming took 1 base from V and 9 from J; bases not matched to a gene: 11. CDR1 is SGHTA and CDR2 is FQGNSA in the germline V gene. In nucleotides, the CDR3 is TGTGCCAGCAGCTTAGTGCGGTTGGGACTAGCGGGAGTATCTGAGCAGTTCTTC. Translating gives CASSLVRLGLAGVSEQFF.

This clonotype was picked up a small number of times. Being off target in a library aimed at alpha chains, this beta chain has a size of little meaning. The gene calls are TRBV7-2 and TRBJ2-5; D uncertain. Germline V CDR1 and CDR2: SGHTA, FQGNSA. This CDR3 contains 14 residues. Trimming cost V 1 base and J 2 bases, with 8 bases left between them. The DNA for the CDR3 is TGTGCCAGCAGCTTAGGGGGTTATCAAGAGACCCAGTACTTC. Its protein product is CASSLGGYQETQYF.

The sample holds many counts of this clonotype. Because this beta chain is a stray read in a library intended to capture alpha chains, its abundance should not be given much weight. V usage is TRBV5-4 and J usage is TRBJ2-7; no clear D gene. CDR1 and CDR2 from the germline V gene are SGHNT and YYREEE (reference sequence). Trimming took off 5 bases at V and 0 bases at J, with 12 bases between the two ends. The CDR3 totals 14 residues. The DNA of the CDR3 is TGTGCCAGCAGTCGACATACCAGCTCCTACGAGCAGTACTTC. Protein product: CASSRHTSSYEQYF. The whole variable domain, filled in from reference TRBV5-4 and TRBJ2-7, reads ETGVTQSPTHLIKTRGQQVTLRCSSQSGHNTVSWYQQALGQGPQFIFQYYREEENGRGNFPPRFSGLQFPNYSSELNVNALELDDSALYLCASSRHTSSYEQYFGPGTRLTVT.

The table lists this clonotype with many counts. A library made for alpha chains picked up this beta chain off target, so its size means little. The rearrangement uses TRBV11-2 and TRBJ2-7, with a weak D call TRBD2 (5 bases). Germline V CDR1 and CDR2: SGHAT, FQNNGV. Trimming took off 5 bases at V and 2 bases at J, with 16 bases between the two ends. The length of the CDR3 is 15 residues. The CDR3 region is CASSPKTWETYEQYF. The CDR3 DNA reads as TGTGCCAGCAGCCCCAAGACGTGGGAGACCTACGAGCAGTACTTC.

This clonotype was picked up a small number of times. This beta chain appears as a stray read in a library generated for alpha chains; its size is not informative. The J gene is TRBJ2-2, the V gene TRBV10-1; the D is unclear. Germline assignment: CDR1 WNHNN and CDR2 SYGVQD (reference sequence). This CDR3 comprises 13 residues. V lost 4 bases, J lost 6 bases, and 9 bases lay in between. The CDR3 region is CASSASPPGELFF. The CDR3 DNA is TGCGCCAGCAGTGCCTCGCCCCCCGGGGAGCTGTTTTTT.